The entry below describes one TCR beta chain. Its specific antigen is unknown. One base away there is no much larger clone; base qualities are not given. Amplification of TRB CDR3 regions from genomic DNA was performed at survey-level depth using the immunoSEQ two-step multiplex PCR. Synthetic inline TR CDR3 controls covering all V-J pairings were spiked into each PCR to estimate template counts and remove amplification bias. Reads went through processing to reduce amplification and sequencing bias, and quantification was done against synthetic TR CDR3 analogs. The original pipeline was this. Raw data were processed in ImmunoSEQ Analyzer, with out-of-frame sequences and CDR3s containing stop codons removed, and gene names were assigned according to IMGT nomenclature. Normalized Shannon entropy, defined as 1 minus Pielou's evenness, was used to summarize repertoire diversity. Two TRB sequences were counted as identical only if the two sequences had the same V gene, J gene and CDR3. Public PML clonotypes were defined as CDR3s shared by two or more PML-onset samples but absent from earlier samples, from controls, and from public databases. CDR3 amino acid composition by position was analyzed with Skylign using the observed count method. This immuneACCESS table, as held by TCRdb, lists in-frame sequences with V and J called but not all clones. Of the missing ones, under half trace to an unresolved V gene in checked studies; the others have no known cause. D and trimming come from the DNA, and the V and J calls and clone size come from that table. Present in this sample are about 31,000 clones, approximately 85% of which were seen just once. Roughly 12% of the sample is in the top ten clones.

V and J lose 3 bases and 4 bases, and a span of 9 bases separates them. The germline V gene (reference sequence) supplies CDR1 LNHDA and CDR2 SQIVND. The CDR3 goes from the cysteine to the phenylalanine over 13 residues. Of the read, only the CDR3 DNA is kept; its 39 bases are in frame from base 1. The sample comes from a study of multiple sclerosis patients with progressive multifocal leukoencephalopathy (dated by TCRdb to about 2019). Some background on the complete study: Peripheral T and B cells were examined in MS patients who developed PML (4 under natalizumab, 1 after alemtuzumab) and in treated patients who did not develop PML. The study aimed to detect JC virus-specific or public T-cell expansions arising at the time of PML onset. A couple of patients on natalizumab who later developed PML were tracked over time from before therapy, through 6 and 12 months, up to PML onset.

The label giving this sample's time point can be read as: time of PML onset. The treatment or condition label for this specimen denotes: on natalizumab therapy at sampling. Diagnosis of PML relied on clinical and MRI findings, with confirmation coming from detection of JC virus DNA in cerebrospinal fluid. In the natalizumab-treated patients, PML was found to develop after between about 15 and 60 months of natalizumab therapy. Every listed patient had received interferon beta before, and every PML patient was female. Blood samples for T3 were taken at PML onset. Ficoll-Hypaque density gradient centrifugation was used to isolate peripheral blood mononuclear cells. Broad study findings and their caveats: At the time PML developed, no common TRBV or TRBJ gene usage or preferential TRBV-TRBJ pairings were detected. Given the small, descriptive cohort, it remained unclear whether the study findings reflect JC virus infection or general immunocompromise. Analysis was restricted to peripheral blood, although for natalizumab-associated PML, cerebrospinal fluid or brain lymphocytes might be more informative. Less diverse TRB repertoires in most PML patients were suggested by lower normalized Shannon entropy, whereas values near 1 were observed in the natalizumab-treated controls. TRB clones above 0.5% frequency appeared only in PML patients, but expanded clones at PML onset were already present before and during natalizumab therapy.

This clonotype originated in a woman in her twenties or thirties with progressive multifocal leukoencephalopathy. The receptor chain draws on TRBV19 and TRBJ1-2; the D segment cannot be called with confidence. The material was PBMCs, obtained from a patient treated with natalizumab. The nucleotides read TGTGCCAGTAGTATTGATCTGGGCTATGGCTACACCTTC. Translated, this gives CASSIDLGYGYTF.